This T cell receptor (beta chain) was observed in a study of blood T cell repertoires in COVID-19. Looking at the study overall: The samples span acute and convalescent COVID-19 from the United States, Italy and Spain.

V gave up 5 bases and J gave up 0 bases, with 7 bases separating them. The CDR3 contains 13 residues. Per germline, CDR1 KGHSH and CDR2 LQKENI. The data were produced by immunoSEQ multiplex PCR, yet TCRdb's version contains in-frame clones alone and is incomplete. The sample contains roughly 430,000 clones, roughly 90% of which appear only once. The TCR comes from a woman aged 18-35 years who had been exposed to COVID-19. The chain uses TRBV18 and TRBJ1-1; D might be TRBD1 (5 bases). Sequenced input: PBMCs or T cells enriched from blood (not recorded which). The CDR3 DNA sequence: TGTGCCAGCTCAACGACAGTGAACACTGAAGCTTTCTTT. This encodes CASSTTVNTEAFF.